The 5 T cell receptor beta chains below come from one sample, sequenced in a study of metastatic and nonmetastatic thyroid tumors. Each patient went into thyroid surgery without having received any treatment. TCRdb re-called the PCR reads through MiXCR. The sample lists about 39,000 clones, approximately 20% occurring once. What was sequenced was tumor tissue. The receptors shown here come from a female donor with papillary thyroid cancer or a benign thyroid nodule (not recorded which). Some clones in this sample may be carry-over from other donors' samples.

Ten or more counts support this clone. The chain uses TRBV6-2 or TRBV6-3 and TRBJ2-3; a possible D gene is TRBD1 (5 bases). Trimming pared 6 bases from V and 11 bases from J, leaving 15 bases between. The germline V gene encodes CDR1 MNHEY and CDR2 SVGEGT. The CDR3 runs 12 residues. CDR3 region: CASSSQGLWQYF. In DNA, the CDR3 is TGTGCCAGCAGCTCTCAGGGATTGTGGCAGTATTTT.

This clone was seen only a few times. The chain joins TRBV6-2 or TRBV6-3 to TRBJ1-2; the D is unclear. V was pared by 2 bases and J by 4 bases, with 23 bases between. CDR3 length: 18 amino acids. Per the germline V gene, CDR1 is MNHEY and CDR2 is SVGEGT. In nucleotides, the CDR3 is TGTGCCAGCAGTTACGGTGGGCAGGTGACGCCTTTCGTCTATGGCTACACCTTC. It translates to CASSYGGQVTPFVYGYTF.

Many counts were recorded for this clone. The chain employs TRBV30 and TRBJ2-7; D is unclear. This CDR3 has 12 residues. Trimming left V 4 bases short and J 4 bases short, with 11 bases between. Looked up from germline, CDR1 is GTSNPN and CDR2 is SVGIG (reference sequence). CDR3 DNA sequence: TGTGCCTGGAAGGGCCCAAATTACGAGCAGTACTTC. Its protein product is CAWKGPNYEQYF.

In this sample, this clone turned up many times. The V gene is TRBV4-1, the J gene TRBJ2-1; weak D call: TRBD1 (6 bases). V was cut by 0 bases and J by 2 bases, with 17 bases left in between. Germline V gene lookup returns CDR1 MGHRA and CDR2 YSYEKL. The CDR3 sequence is 18 residues long. The CDR3 DNA follows: TGCGCCAGCAGCCAAGAACCAGTGGGGGCGCCCCCCTACAATGAGCAGTTCTTC. It translates to CASSQEPVGAPPYNEQFF.

The sample holds many counts of this clone. V is TRBV4-3 and J is TRBJ2-7, with D hard to call. Germline CDR1 is LGHNA and CDR2 is YSLEER. Trimming stripped 0 bases from V and 5 bases from J, with 14 bases between. The CDR3 loop spans 15 amino acids. CDR3 protein: CASSQDGVRMNEQYF. The CDR3 DNA reads as TGCGCCAGCAGCCAAGATGGAGTACGCATGAACGAGCAGTACTTC.